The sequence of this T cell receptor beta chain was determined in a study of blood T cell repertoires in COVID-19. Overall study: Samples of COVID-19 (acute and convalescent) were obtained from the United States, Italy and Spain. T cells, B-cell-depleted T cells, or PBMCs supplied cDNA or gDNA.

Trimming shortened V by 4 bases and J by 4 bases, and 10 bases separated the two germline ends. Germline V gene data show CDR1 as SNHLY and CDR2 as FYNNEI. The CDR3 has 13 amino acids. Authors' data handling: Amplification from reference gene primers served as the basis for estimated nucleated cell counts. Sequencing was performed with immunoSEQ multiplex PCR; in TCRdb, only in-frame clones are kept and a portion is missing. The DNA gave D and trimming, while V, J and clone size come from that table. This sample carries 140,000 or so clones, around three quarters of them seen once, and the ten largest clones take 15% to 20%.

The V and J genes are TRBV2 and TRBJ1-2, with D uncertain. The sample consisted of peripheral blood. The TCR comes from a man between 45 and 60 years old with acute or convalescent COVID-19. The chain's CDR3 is CASSVAQAYGYTF. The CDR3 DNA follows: TGTGCCAGCAGTGTAGCGCAGGCCTATGGCTACACCTTC.